Sequencing of this TCR beta chain was carried out in a study of post-analysis software for immune sequencing data. Study results and limitations: The normalized Chao1 diversity of multiple sclerosis patients was significantly lower than that of controls. Strong co-clustering by F measure was evident for samples that had been prepared in the same batch. Patients used five TRBV segments, including TRBV5-6, TRBV5-1 and TRBV20-1, more often than controls.

With respect to this clonotype: What it binds is unknown.

Germline values: CDR1 SQVTM, CDR2 ANQGSEA. V was clipped by 2 bases and J by 5 bases, with 13 bases between them. This CDR3 is built from 13 residues. Unique molecular identifiers were built into the TCR beta cDNA libraries. MiXCR, run by TCRdb on the PCR reads, gives a single entry per CDR3 protein. The sample yields a few hundred thousand distinct CDR3 sequences, 45% seen once. Sequencing used blood. The V and J genes are TRBV29-1 and TRBJ2-7; D gene ambiguous. This TCR derives from a girl aged 10-17 years with multiple sclerosis. The CDR3 DNA is TGCAGCGTTGAACGAACAGACCGAGACGAGCAGTACTTC. Translated, it gives CSVERTDRDEQYF.